Listed below are T cell receptor beta chains from one sample, sequenced in a study of beta chain features in type 1 diabetes. Assay used: immunoSEQ multiplex PCR; TCRdb lists only in-frame clones, some missing. This sample yields about 350,000 clones, of which around 20% are seen a single time; 0.044% belongs to the top ten. Sequencing input: naive CD4+ T cells from blood. These receptors came from a young woman in good health. Each CDR3 is given with its conserved first and last residue. A D gene is named only where the DNA matches it firmly. Clone size is stated in some rows and not others, as once, few, many or a class when expanded.

d_call: .; j_call: TRBJ2-7; clone_size: .; v_call: TRBV11-3; cdr3_nt: TGTGCCAGCAGCAAAGGTCCGGGAAGCTCCTACGAGCAGTACTTC; cdr3_aa: CASSKGPGSSYEQYF
d_call: .; j_call: TRBJ2-7; clone_size: few; v_call: TRBV6-5; cdr3_nt: TGTGCCAGCAGCTCTGTCAGCTCCTACGAGCAGTACTTC; cdr3_aa: CASSSVSSYEQYF
d_call: .; j_call: TRBJ1-1; clone_size: few; v_call: TRBV5-1; cdr3_nt: TGCGCCAGCAACGACCAACAGGGCACTGAAGCTTTCTTT; cdr3_aa: CASNDQQGTEAFF
d_call: .; j_call: TRBJ1-2; clone_size: .; v_call: TRBV18; cdr3_nt: TGTGCCAGCTCACCTCAACAGTATGGCTACACCTTC; cdr3_aa: CASSPQQYGYTF
d_call: .; j_call: TRBJ1-3; clone_size: few; v_call: TRBV23-1; cdr3_nt: TGCGCCAGCAGTCGGGTGAGAGGGGGACCGTCCTCTGGAAACACCATATATTTT; cdr3_aa: CASSRVRGGPSSGNTIYF
d_call: TRBD1; j_call: TRBJ1-1; clone_size: .; v_call: TRBV30; cdr3_nt: TGTGCCTGGAGCACCCAAGGGGGCAGCACTGAAGCTTTCTTT; cdr3_aa: CAWSTQGGSTEAFF
d_call: .; j_call: TRBJ2-1; clone_size: .; v_call: TRBV14; cdr3_nt: TGTGCCAGCAGCCCCCGGGACATCAACAATGAGCAGTTCTTC; cdr3_aa: CASSPRDINNEQFF
d_call: TRBD2; j_call: TRBJ2-1; clone_size: .; v_call: TRBV4-2; cdr3_nt: TGTGCCAGCAGCCAAGATCGAGGCGGGACTAGCGGGAGGAATGAGCAGTTCTTC; cdr3_aa: CASSQDRGGTSGRNEQFF
d_call: .; j_call: TRBJ2-2; clone_size: once; v_call: TRBV11-2; cdr3_nt: TGTGCCAGCCTACCGGGGACCGGGGAGCTGTTTTTT; cdr3_aa: CASLPGTGELFF
d_call: .; j_call: TRBJ1-2; clone_size: few; v_call: TRBV19; cdr3_nt: TGTGCCAGTAGTATAGATGTCGGGGAGAACTATGGCTACACCTTC; cdr3_aa: CASSIDVGENYGYTF
d_call: TRBD2; j_call: TRBJ2-5; clone_size: few; v_call: TRBV6-1; cdr3_nt: TGTGCCACCCTGCTAGCGGGGGCTGAGACCCAGTACTTC; cdr3_aa: CATLLAGAETQYF
d_call: TRBD2; j_call: TRBJ2-1; clone_size: few; v_call: TRBV30; cdr3_nt: TGTGCCTGGAGAGCCCGGGGGGGCGCGTACAATGAGCAGTTCTTC; cdr3_aa: CAWRARGGAYNEQFF
d_call: TRBD1; j_call: TRBJ2-1; clone_size: .; v_call: TRBV2; cdr3_nt: TGTGCCAGCAGGGAAGACAGGGGGACCGGGGGTGAGCAGTTCTTC; cdr3_aa: CASREDRGTGGEQFF
d_call: .; j_call: TRBJ2-7; clone_size: few; v_call: TRBV4-3; cdr3_nt: TGCGCCAGCAGCCAAGATTGGGCAGCCTACGAGCAGTACTTC; cdr3_aa: CASSQDWAAYEQYF
d_call: TRBD2; j_call: TRBJ2-5; clone_size: few; v_call: TRBV28; cdr3_nt: TGTGCCAGCAGTTTATGGACTAGCGGGAGCGAGGAGACCCAGTACTTC; cdr3_aa: CASSLWTSGSEETQYF
d_call: .; j_call: TRBJ2-3; clone_size: .; v_call: TRBV5-1; cdr3_nt: TGCGCCAGCAGCTTCGAGGAGAGCACAGATACGCAGTATTTT; cdr3_aa: CASSFEESTDTQYF
d_call: .; j_call: TRBJ2-1; clone_size: few; v_call: TRBV29-1; cdr3_nt: TGCAGCGTTGTTTTAGCGGAGACCTACAATGAGCAGTTCTTC; cdr3_aa: CSVVLAETYNEQFF
d_call: .; j_call: TRBJ1-2; clone_size: few; v_call: TRBV28; cdr3_nt: TGTGCCAGCAGTTTCGTCGGCTATGGCTACACCTTC; cdr3_aa: CASSFVGYGYTF
d_call: .; j_call: TRBJ2-3; clone_size: once; v_call: TRBV4-1; cdr3_nt: TGCGCCAGCAGCCAAGATCGATGGGGCGATGACACAGATACGCAGTATTTT; cdr3_aa: CASSQDRWGDDTDTQYF
d_call: .; j_call: TRBJ1-2; clone_size: few; v_call: TRBV4-2; cdr3_nt: TGTGCCAGCAGCCAGGCTGTTAGCTCTAACTATGGCTACACCTTC; cdr3_aa: CASSQAVSSNYGYTF
d_call: .; j_call: TRBJ1-2; clone_size: .; v_call: TRBV11-3; cdr3_nt: TGTGCCAGCAGCTTAGCACCAGAGGCGTCTGGCTACACCTTC; cdr3_aa: CASSLAPEASGYTF
d_call: TRBD2; j_call: TRBJ2-7; clone_size: .; v_call: TRBV10-3; cdr3_nt: TGTGCCATCAGGGCTAGCGGGGGGATCTACGAGCAGTACTTC; cdr3_aa: CAIRASGGIYEQYF
d_call: TRBD1; j_call: TRBJ1-1; clone_size: few; v_call: TRBV9; cdr3_nt: TGTGCCAGCAGCGTAGTTGGAAGGACAGGCGCGAACACTGAAGCTTTCTTT; cdr3_aa: CASSVVGRTGANTEAFF
d_call: TRBD2; j_call: TRBJ2-1; clone_size: few; v_call: TRBV4-1; cdr3_nt: TGCGCCAGCAGCCAAGTGCTAGCGGAAGAGCAGTTCTTC; cdr3_aa: CASSQVLAEEQFF